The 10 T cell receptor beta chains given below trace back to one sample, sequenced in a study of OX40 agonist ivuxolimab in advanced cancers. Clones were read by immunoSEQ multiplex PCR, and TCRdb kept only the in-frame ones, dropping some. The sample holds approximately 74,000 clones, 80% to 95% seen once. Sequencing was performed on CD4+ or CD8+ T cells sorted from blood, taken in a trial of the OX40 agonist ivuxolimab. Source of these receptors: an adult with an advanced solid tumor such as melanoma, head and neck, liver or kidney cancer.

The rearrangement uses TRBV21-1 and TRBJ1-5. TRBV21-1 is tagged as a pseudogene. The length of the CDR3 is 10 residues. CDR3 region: CASRDKPQHF. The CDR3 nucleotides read TGTGCCAGCAGAGATAAGCCCCAGCATTTT.

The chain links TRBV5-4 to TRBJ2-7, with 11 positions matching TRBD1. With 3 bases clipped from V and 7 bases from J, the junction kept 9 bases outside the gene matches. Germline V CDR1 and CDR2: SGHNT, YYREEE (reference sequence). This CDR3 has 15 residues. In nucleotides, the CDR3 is TGTGCCAGCAGCTCCAGGACAGGGGGCTCTGGGGAGCAGTACTTC. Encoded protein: CASSSRTGGSGEQYF.

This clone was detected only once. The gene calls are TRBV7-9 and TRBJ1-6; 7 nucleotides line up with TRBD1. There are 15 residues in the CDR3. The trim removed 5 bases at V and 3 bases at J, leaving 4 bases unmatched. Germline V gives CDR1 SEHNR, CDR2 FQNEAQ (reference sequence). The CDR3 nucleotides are TGTGCCAGCAGCATGGGACAGAACTATAATTCACCCCTCCACTTT. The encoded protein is CASSMGQNYNSPLHF.

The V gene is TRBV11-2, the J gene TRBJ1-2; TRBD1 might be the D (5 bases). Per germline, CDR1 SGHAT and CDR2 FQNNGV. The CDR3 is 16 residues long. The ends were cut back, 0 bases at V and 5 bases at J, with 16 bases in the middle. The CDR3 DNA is TGTGCCAGCAGCTTAGACCCCGGCAGGGAGGCATATGGCTACACCTTC. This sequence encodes CASSLDPGREAYGYTF.

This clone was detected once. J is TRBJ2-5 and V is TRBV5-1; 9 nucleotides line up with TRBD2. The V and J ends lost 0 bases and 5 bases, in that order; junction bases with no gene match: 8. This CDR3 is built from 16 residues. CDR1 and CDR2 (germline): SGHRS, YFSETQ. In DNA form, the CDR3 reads TGCGCCAGCAGCTTGGAGGTAGCGGGAGTTTCGGAGACCCAGTACTTC. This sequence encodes CASSLEVAGVSETQYF.

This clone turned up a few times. CDR3 DNA sequence: TGTGCCAGCAGCCGAACGGGACAGCGGACCTACGAGCAGTACTTC. This sequence encodes CASSRTGQRTYEQYF. This sequence joins TRBV7-9 and TRBJ2-7, with TRBD1 matching 7 bases. The CDR3 is 15 residues long. Germline trimming cut 5 bases from V and 2 bases from J; bases unmatched to any gene: 9. The germline CDR1 and CDR2 sequences are SEHNR and FQNEAQ (reference sequence). Full variable domain (missing parts from reference TRBV7-9 and TRBJ2-7): DTGVSQNPRHKITKRGQNVTFRCDPISEHNRLYWYRQTLGQGPEFLTYFQNEAQLEKSRLLSDRFSAERPKGSFSTLEIQRTEQGDSAMYLCASSRTGQRTYEQYFGPGTRLTVT.

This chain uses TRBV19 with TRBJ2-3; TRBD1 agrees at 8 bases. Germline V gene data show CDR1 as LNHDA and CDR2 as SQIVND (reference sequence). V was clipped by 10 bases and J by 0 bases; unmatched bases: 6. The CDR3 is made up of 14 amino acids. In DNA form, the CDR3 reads TGTGCCACCGGACAGGGTCGAAGCACAGATACGCAGTATTTT. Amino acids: CATGQGRSTDTQYF.

The DNA of the CDR3 is TGTGCCAGCAGCAAACAGGTATTCCCCTACGAGCAGTACTTC. This codes for CASSKQVFPYEQYF. The chain links TRBV5-6 to TRBJ2-7; D might be TRBD1 (5 bases). V dropped 4 bases and J dropped 2 bases, with 13 bases sitting between them. In germline, CDR1 is SGHDT, CDR2 YYEEEE. This CDR3 has 14 residues.

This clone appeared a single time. The CDR3 here is CASSSAGLQPQHF. DNA for the CDR3: TGTGCCAGTAGTTCTGCGGGCCTTCAGCCCCAGCATTTT. The V call is TRBV19, the J call TRBJ1-5, with no clear D. The germline gives CDR1 LNHDA, CDR2 SQIVND (reference sequence). The length of the CDR3 is 13 residues. Trimming left V 5 bases short and J 6 bases short, with 11 bases between.

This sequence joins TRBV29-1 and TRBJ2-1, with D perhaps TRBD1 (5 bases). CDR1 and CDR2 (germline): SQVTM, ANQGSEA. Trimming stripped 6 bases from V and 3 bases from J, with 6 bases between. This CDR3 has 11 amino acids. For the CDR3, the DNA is TGCAGCGTACAGGACTACAATGAGCAGTTCTTC. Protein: CSVQDYNEQFF.